This is a list of T cell receptor beta chains from one sample in a study of shared clonotypes between healthy human individuals. Using immunoSEQ multiplex PCR, the repertoire was profiled, and TCRdb retains in-frame clones only, with some absent. The sample lists 750,000 to 1,000,000 clones; approximately 92% were seen once. The sequencing sample was made of naive CD8+ T cells sorted from blood. Every receptor here comes from a young man in good health. CDR3s include the opening cysteine and the closing phenylalanine or tryptophan. The order of the fields is D gene, clone size, V gene, CDR3 length, J gene, CDR3 DNA, CDR3 protein. The D gene is left open where the match is weak. Not every row has a clone size; where given, it reads once, few, many or a size class.

-	-	TRBV6-5	15	TRBJ1-2	TGTGCCAGCAGCCCCCACTCCGCGGATCACGATGGCTACACCTTC	CASSPHSADHDGYTF
TRBD2	-	TRBV19	16	TRBJ2-2	TGTGCCAGTAGTATAGCGAGCGGGACTTACACCGGGGAGCTGTTTTTT	CASSIASGTYTGELFF
-	-	TRBV19	14	TRBJ1-1	TGTGCCAGTAGTATTGATTGGCGGAACACTGAAGCTTTCTTT	CASSIDWRNTEAFF
TRBD2	-	TRBV7-2	17	TRBJ2-2	TGTGCCAGCAGCTTCCCTCTGGCGGGAGTAGACACCGGGGAGCTGTTTTTT	CASSFPLAGVDTGELFF
-	-	TRBV28	15	TRBJ2-7	TGTGCCAGCAGTCCTCTTGTTAGCGCAGGATACGAGCAGTACTTC	CASSPLVSAGYEQYF
-	-	TRBV29-1	13	TRBJ2-1	TGCAGCGGCCGGGACTTTGATTACAATGAGCAGTTCTTC	CSGRDFDYNEQFF
TRBD2	-	TRBV6-5	16	TRBJ2-2	TGTGCCAGCAGTTACTCGCCTAGCGGCAACACCGGGGAGCTGTTTTTT	CASSYSPSGNTGELFF
-	-	TRBV2	10	TRBJ1-2	TGTGCCAGCAGAGCCGGGGGCTACACCTTC	CASRAGGYTF
TRBD1	-	TRBV11-2	17	TRBJ2-6	TGTGCCAGCAGCTCCGGGACAGGCTACTCTGGGGCCAACGTCCTGACTTTC	CASSSGTGYSGANVLTF
-	few	TRBV28	15	TRBJ1-2	TGTGCCAGCAGTTGGGACTCCCATAGAGGCTATGGCTACACCTTC	CASSWDSHRGYGYTF
-	-	TRBV7-9	12	TRBJ2-7	TGTGCCAGCAGCCCCAGTCCCCACGAGCAGTACTTC	CASSPSPHEQYF
TRBD1	-	TRBV7-6	16	TRBJ2-2	TGTGCCAGCAGCACCAAAACAGGGGGCTACACCGGGGAGCTGTTTTTT	CASSTKTGGYTGELFF
-	-	TRBV19	18	TRBJ1-1	TGTGCCAGTAGTATAGATAGACAGAGACCCGATAAGAACACTGAAGCTTTCTTT	CASSIDRQRPDKNTEAFF
-	-	TRBV10-3	14	TRBJ2-2	TGTGCCATCAGGACAGACGAAAACACCGGGGAGCTGTTTTTT	CAIRTDENTGELFF
TRBD1	-	TRBV7-9	12	TRBJ1-1	TGTGCCAGCAGCTGGGGACAGGCTGAAGCTTTCTTT	CASSWGQAEAFF
TRBD1	-	TRBV27	16	TRBJ1-2	TGTGCCAGCAGCCCAGGTGGGGGACAGGGGAGTAGTGGCTACACCTTC	CASSPGGGQGSSGYTF
TRBD2	-	TRBV28	23	TRBJ2-6	TGTGCCAGAAGAACCAGAAGTTCAAAGGAGCGGGAGGGAACTCACTCTGGGGCCAACGTCCTGACTTTC	CARRTRSSKEREGTHSGANVLTF
TRBD1	-	TRBV5-4	12	TRBJ2-7	TGTGCCAGCAGCTTCGGACAGGGTTCGCAGTACTTC	CASSFGQGSQYF
-	-	TRBV30	12	TRBJ1-1	TGTGCCTGGAATGGGGGGAACACTGAAGCTTTCTTT	CAWNGGNTEAFF
-	-	TRBV7-9	16	TRBJ1-1	TGTGCCAGCAGCCCGTTATCCGCGACAGTCTTCACTGAAGCTTTCTTT	CASSPLSATVFTEAFF
-	-	TRBV27	16	TRBJ2-1	TGTGCCAGCAGTTTTAGCCTGGACCCCGCCTACAATGAGCAGTTCTTC	CASSFSLDPAYNEQFF
-	-	TRBV15	14	TRBJ1-5	TGTGCCACCAGCAGGACAGTTAGCAATCAGCCCCAGCATTTT	CATSRTVSNQPQHF
-	-	TRBV29-1	13	TRBJ1-1	TGCAGCGTTGACACATCCCCGAAGCCTGAAGCTTTCTTT	CSVDTSPKPEAFF
TRBD2	-	TRBV29-1	14	TRBJ2-1	TGCAGCGTTGAAGGGCTAGCGGGAAGCAATGAGCAGTTCTTC	CSVEGLAGSNEQFF
-	-	TRBV7-9	12	TRBJ2-1	TGTGCCAGCAGCTTAGCTCCCCAGCATCAGTTCTTC	CASSLAPQHQFF
-	-	TRBV7-9	12	TRBJ2-1	TGTGCCAGCAGCTTACATGTGGATGAGCAGTTCTTC	CASSLHVDEQFF
TRBD1	-	TRBV28	15	TRBJ2-7	TGTGCCAGCAGTTTAAGCCGGGACAGGCCCTACGAGCAGTACTTC	CASSLSRDRPYEQYF
TRBD2	-	TRBV9	16	TRBJ2-7	TGTGCCAGCAGCGTAGGAGGGAACCGGGGGGACTACGAGCAGTACTTC	CASSVGGNRGDYEQYF
-	-	TRBV19	18	TRBJ1-1	TGTGCCAGTAGTATTGGTCGGTGGGCAGGGCGAGAGGTAGGTGAAGCTTTCTTT	CASSIGRWAGREVGEAFF
-	-	TRBV27	13	TRBJ2-7	TGTGCCAGCAGTTTAGGACCCCCCTACGAGCAGTACTTC	CASSLGPPYEQYF
-	-	TRBV9	13	TRBJ2-1	TGTGCCAGCAGCGGGGGACCCTCAGGCGAGCAGTTCTTC	CASSGGPSGEQFF
TRBD1	-	TRBV6-5	14	TRBJ2-1	TGTGCCAGCAGTCACAGGGGTTCCTACAATGAGCAGTTCTTC	CASSHRGSYNEQFF
-	-	TRBV30	14	TRBJ2-1	TGTGCCTGGAGCGAGCGGTCCCCCTACAATGAGCAGTTCTTC	CAWSERSPYNEQFF
-	-	TRBV6-4	15	TRBJ2-1	TGTGCCAGCAGTGACGCCAGGGGAAATTCCAATGAGCAGTTCTTC	CASSDARGNSNEQFF
-	-	TRBV27	12	TRBJ1-2	TGTGCCAGCAGCCATGGGAACTATGGCTACACCTTC	CASSHGNYGYTF
-	-	TRBV28	14	TRBJ1-5	TGTGCCAGCAGTTTGGGAAATAGCAATCAGCCCCAGCATTTT	CASSLGNSNQPQHF
TRBD1	-	TRBV11-2	18	TRBJ2-7	TGTGCCAGCAGCTTGATTCTCGCCCGGGACAGATGGTCCTACGAGCAGTACTTC	CASSLILARDRWSYEQYF
TRBD1	-	TRBV4-1	14	TRBJ2-7	TGCGCCAGCAGCCAAGCGACGACAGGGGGAAGGAGGTACTTC	CASSQATTGGRRYF
-	-	TRBV4-1	17	TRBJ1-5	TGCGCCAGCAGCCAACAGGCTTCGTGGGTCGCCCGTCAGCCCCAGCATTTT	CASSQQASWVARQPQHF
-	-	TRBV18	14	TRBJ2-3	TGTGCCAGCTCACCTTCAGGGGGCACAGATACGCAGTATTTT	CASSPSGGTDTQYF
-	-	TRBV4-3	15	TRBJ2-7	TGCGCCAGCAGCCAAGGGTCCGGGGTAACCTACGAGCAGTACTTC	CASSQGSGVTYEQYF
TRBD1	-	TRBV30	14	TRBJ2-7	TGTGCCTGGTCATGGGACAGGGGCGCCTACGAGCAGTACTTC	CAWSWDRGAYEQYF
-	-	TRBV19	13	TRBJ2-7	TGTGCCAGTAGTATGGTCAGCTCCTACGAGCAGTACTTC	CASSMVSSYEQYF
-	-	TRBV7-9	16	TRBJ2-1	TGTGCCAGCAGCTTAGTCGGCGGGAAAACCGGCAATGAGCAGTTCTTC	CASSLVGGKTGNEQFF
-	-	TRBV6-1	13	TRBJ2-7	TGTGCCAGCAGTAATCAGGCGCCGCGGGAGCAGTACTTC	CASSNQAPREQYF
-	-	TRBV19	13	TRBJ2-1	TGTGCCAGTAGTACCCGACAGGGAGGTGAGCAGTTCTTC	CASSTRQGGEQFF
-	-	TRBV6-1	15	TRBJ1-5	TGTGCCAGCATCGTCGACAGAGTTAGAAATCAGCCCCAGCATTTT	CASIVDRVRNQPQHF
-	few	TRBV27	13	TRBJ1-5	TGTGCCAGCCGTATCGGTAGCAATCAGCCCCAGCATTTT	CASRIGSNQPQHF
-	-	TRBV9	13	TRBJ2-1	TGTGCCAGCAGCGCTGGCGGATCGAATGAGCAGTTCTTC	CASSAGGSNEQFF
TRBD2	-	TRBV11-2	16	TRBJ2-7	TGTGCCAGCAGCGCAGAACTAGCGGGAGTCTCTGGGGAGCAGTACTTC	CASSAELAGVSGEQYF
-	-	TRBV13	14	TRBJ1-4	TGTGCCAGCAGCTTAGTTGGACACAATGAAAAACTGTTTTTT	CASSLVGHNEKLFF
-	-	TRBV10-2	14	TRBJ1-4	TGCGCCAGCAGTGATGGGGGGGTTGGAGAAAAACTGTTTTTT	CASSDGGVGEKLFF
TRBD2	-	TRBV7-6	18	TRBJ2-1	TGTGCCAGCAGCTTTTCTTGGGGAGGCGGGAGGGCCTCCAATGAGCAGTTCTTC	CASSFSWGGGRASNEQFF